This is a list of T cell receptor beta chains from one sample in a study of blood T cell repertoires in COVID-19. Sequenced by immunoSEQ multiplex PCR; TCRdb stores in-frame clones only, minus some. This table holds 70,000 to 95,000 clones, roughly 87% found once. Sequencing input: peripheral blood. Receptors were obtained from an older man with acute or convalescent COVID-19. The CDR3 runs from the conserved cysteine through the conserved F or W. Each record gives: J gene, V gene, clone size, D gene, CDR3 protein, CDR3 DNA. A D gene is named only where the DNA matches it firmly. Size values are once, few and many counts, or a class for expanded clones, and some rows have none.

TRBJ2-3,TRBV28,NA,TRBD1,CASSMTGSRTDTQYF,TGTGCCAGCAGCATGACAGGGTCTCGCACAGATACGCAGTATTTT
TRBJ2-7,TRBV10-3,NA,TRBD1,CAISQDRDYEQYF,TGTGCCATCAGTCAGGACAGGGATTACGAGCAGTACTTC
TRBJ2-7,TRBV18,NA,TRBD2,CASSEETSGSYEQYF,TGTGCCAGCTCGGAAGAGACTAGCGGGTCCTACGAGCAGTACTTC
TRBJ2-7,TRBV4-3,NA,NA,CASSPRGGYEQYF,TGCGCCAGCAGCCCCCGCGGAGGCTACGAGCAGTACTTC
TRBJ2-7,TRBV11-2,NA,TRBD1,CASSLAPGQETYEQYF,TGTGCCAGCAGCTTAGCTCCGGGACAGGAGACCTACGAGCAGTACTTC
TRBJ1-6,TRBV5-5,NA,NA,CASSLAPDSRNSPLHF,TGTGCCAGCAGCTTGGCCCCGGACAGCAGAAATTCACCCCTCCACTTT
TRBJ2-3,TRBV10-1,NA,NA,CASKGDIHTDTQYF,TGCGCCAGCAAAGGGGACATCCACACAGATACGCAGTATTTT
TRBJ2-5,TRBV21-1,NA,NA,CASSPTTGRETQYF,TGTGCCAGCAGCCCTACGACAGGGAGGGAGACCCAGTACTTC
TRBJ2-5,TRBV6-5,few,TRBD1,CASSSDRGGETQYF,TGTGCCAGCAGTAGCGACAGGGGTGGCGAGACCCAGTACTTC
TRBJ1-6,TRBV30,NA,NA,CAWSVRSPGRGGNSPLHF,TGTGCCTGGAGTGTACGGTCCCCCGGCAGGGGCGGTAATTCACCCCTCCACTTT
TRBJ2-3,TRBV5-1,NA,NA,CASSLYPRDWSTDTQYF,TGCGCCAGCAGCTTGTACCCCCGGGACTGGAGCACAGATACGCAGTATTTT
TRBJ1-1,TRBV12-3/TRBV12-4,NA,TRBD1,CASSRQGEAFF,TGTGCCAGCAGTCGACAGGGTGAAGCTTTCTTT
TRBJ1-4,TRBV2,NA,TRBD1,CASRKWTGVNEKLFF,TGTGCCAGCAGGAAATGGACAGGGGTGAATGAAAAACTGTTTTTT
TRBJ1-6,TRBV4-3,NA,NA,CASSSGNSPLHF,TGCGCCAGCAGCTCAGGGAATTCACCCCTCCACTTT
TRBJ2-2,TRBV6-4,once,TRBD1,CASSPGTGAPGELFF,TGTGCCAGCAGCCCCGGGACAGGGGCTCCCGGGGAGCTGTTTTTT
TRBJ1-4,TRBV2,NA,NA,CASRQEGYVEKLFF,TGTGCCAGCAGACAGGAGGGCTACGTTGAAAAACTGTTTTTT
TRBJ1-2,TRBV7-2,NA,NA,CASSFLKAGLGGYTF,TGTGCCAGCAGCTTTCTCAAAGCAGGTCTTGGTGGCTACACCTTC
TRBJ2-4,TRBV19,NA,NA,CASSRQQGNKNIQYF,TGTGCCAGTAGCAGACAGCAAGGTAACAAAAACATTCAGTACTTC
TRBJ2-4,TRBV28,NA,TRBD1,CASSGTGWGNIQYF,TGTGCCAGCAGTGGGACAGGGTGGGGAAACATTCAGTACTTC
TRBJ1-1,TRBV25-1,NA,TRBD1,CASRRGLATEAFF,TGTGCCAGCCGCAGGGGGCTGGCCACTGAAGCTTTCTTT
TRBJ2-7,TRBV27,NA,TRBD1,CASRTVRDSYEQYF,TGTGCCAGCAGAACCGTACGGGACAGCTACGAGCAGTACTTC
TRBJ2-5,TRBV6-5,NA,TRBD2,CASSYGAAGEETQYF,TGTGCCAGCAGTTATGGTGCAGCGGGGGAAGAGACCCAGTACTTC
TRBJ2-2,TRBV7-2,NA,NA,CASGGWGVSAGELFF,TGTGCCAGCGGTGGGTGGGGGGTTAGCGCCGGGGAGCTGTTTTTT
TRBJ2-1,TRBV11-2,NA,TRBD2,CASSFSTGTSGRSNEQFF,TGTGCCAGCAGCTTCTCCACCGGGACTAGCGGGAGATCAAATGAGCAGTTCTTC
TRBJ1-6,TRBV2,NA,NA,CASKYRDKRSPLHF,TGTGCCAGCAAGTACCGGGACAAGCGTTCACCCCTCCACTTT
TRBJ2-1,TRBV10-2,NA,NA,CASSESYGEQFF,TGCGCCAGCAGTGAGTCCTACGGTGAGCAGTTCTTC
TRBJ2-3,TRBV5-4,NA,TRBD1,CASSKPGQFSIDTQYF,TGTGCCAGCAGCAAACCGGGACAGTTTTCAATAGATACGCAGTATTTT